A single count supports the clone carrying this T cell receptor beta chain. TCR beta chains were sequenced at survey level with immunoSEQ. The assay was immunoSEQ multiplex PCR, and TCRdb's table has in-frame clones only and misses some. Among tens of thousands of clones listed, 93% were seen once. The CDR3 runs to 11 residues. V was trimmed by 5 bases and J by 4 bases, leaving 5 bases between them. Per germline, CDR1 KGHSH and CDR2 LQKENI. The chain is built from TRBV18 and TRBJ2-5; D gene ambiguous. The TCR comes from a man aged 35 to 55 with rheumatoid arthritis. Sequencing input: PBMCs. CDR3 bases: TGTGCCAGCTCAAACGGAGAGACCCAGTACTTC. Translation gives CASSNGETQYF.